The present TCR beta chain was sequenced within a study of blood T cell repertoires in COVID-19. Study information: From the United States, Italy and Spain came samples of acute and convalescent COVID-19. T cells, B-cell-depleted T cells, or PBMCs supplied cDNA or gDNA.

Per the study methods: Amplified reference gene primers provided the basis for estimating nucleated cell counts. Clones were sequenced by immunoSEQ multiplex PCR, and TCRdb holds only the in-frame ones, with some missing. V and J calls and clone size are copied from that table; D and trimming were computed from the DNA. Of some 110,000 clones in the sample, 75% to 90% are singletons; the top ten hold approximately 3%. This CDR3 has 14 residues. Trimming at V came to 4 bases and at J to 8 bases, leaving 7 bases not matched to a gene. Germline V gene data show CDR1 as LGHDT and CDR2 as YNNKEL (reference sequence). Seattle's cohort entered during active infection and was followed longitudinally.

This clonotype was obtained from a woman over 75 with COVID-19, enrolled during active disease. The material sequenced was peripheral blood. The chain recombines TRBV3-1 (or the pseudogene TRBV3-2) with TRBJ2-1, with 8 bases that match TRBD2. The CDR3 region has the DNA TGTGCCAGCAGCCCCGGACTAGCTCGGGATGAGCAGTTCTTC. Its translation is CASSPGLARDEQFF.